This T cell receptor beta chain is from a study of T cell repertoires in cytomegalovirus infection. Overall study context: Public signatures in TCR beta pointed to CMV infection and matching HLA type. Study conclusions and caveats: HLA-C-restricted CMV clonotypes gave the most frequent clonotype in two of eight donors.

This clonotype came up many times. Its antigen remains unknown. Germline CDR1 reads SGHTA; CDR2 reads FQGNSA. V was pared by 7 bases and J by 4 bases, with 12 bases between. The CDR3 sequence is 13 residues long. TCRdb used MiXCR to reprocess the reads, holding one entry per CDR3 protein. The sample has around 310,000 distinct CDR3 sequences, roughly 15% seen once. The chain carries TRBV7-2 and TRBJ2-3; D unclear. Specimen: PBMCs. The TCR originated in a human donor in good health (CMV status not recorded). Some clones in this sample may be carry-over from other donors' samples. This CDR3 is CASTLSIADTQYF. DNA for the CDR3: TGTGCCAGCACCCTTAGCATTGCAGATACGCAGTATTTT. Looking up the rest from reference TRBV7-2 and TRBJ2-3 gives the full variable domain: GAGVSQSPSNKVTEKGKDVELRCDPISGHTALYWYRQSLGQGLEFLIYFQGNSAPDKSGLPSDRFSAERTGGSVSTLTIQRTQQEDSAVYLCASTLSIADTQYFGPGTRLTVL.